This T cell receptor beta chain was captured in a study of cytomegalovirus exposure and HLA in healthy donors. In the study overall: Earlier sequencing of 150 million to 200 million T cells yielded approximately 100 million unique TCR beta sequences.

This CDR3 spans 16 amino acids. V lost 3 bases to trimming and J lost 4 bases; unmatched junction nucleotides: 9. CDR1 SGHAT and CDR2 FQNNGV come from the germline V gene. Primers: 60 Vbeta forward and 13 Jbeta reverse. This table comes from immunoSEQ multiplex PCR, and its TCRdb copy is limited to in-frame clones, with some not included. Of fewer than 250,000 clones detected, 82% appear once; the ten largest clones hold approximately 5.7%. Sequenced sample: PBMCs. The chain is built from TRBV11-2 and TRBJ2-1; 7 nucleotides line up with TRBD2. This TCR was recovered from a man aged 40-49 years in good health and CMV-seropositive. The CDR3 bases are TGTGCCAGCAGCTTCCCCTTGGGAGCGGGGTACAATGAGCAGTTCTTC. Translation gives CASSFPLGAGYNEQFF.